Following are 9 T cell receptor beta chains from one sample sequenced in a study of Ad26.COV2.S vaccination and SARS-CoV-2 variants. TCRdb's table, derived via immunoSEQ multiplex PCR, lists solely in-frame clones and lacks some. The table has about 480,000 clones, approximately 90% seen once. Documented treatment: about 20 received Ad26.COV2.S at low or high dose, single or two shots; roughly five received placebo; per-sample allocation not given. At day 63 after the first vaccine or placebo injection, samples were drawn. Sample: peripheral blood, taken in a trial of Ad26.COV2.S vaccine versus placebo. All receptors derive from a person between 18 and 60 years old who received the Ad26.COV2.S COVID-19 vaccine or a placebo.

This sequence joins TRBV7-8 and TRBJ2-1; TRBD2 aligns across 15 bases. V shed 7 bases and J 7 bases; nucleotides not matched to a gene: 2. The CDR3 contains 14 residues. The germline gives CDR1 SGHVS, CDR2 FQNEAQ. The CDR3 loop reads CASTGTSGRNEQFF. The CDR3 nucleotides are TGTGCCAGCACCGGGACTAGCGGGAGGAATGAGCAGTTCTTC.

In DNA form, the CDR3 reads TGTGCCAGCAGTCAGGACAGGGGACAGGTCACCATATATTTT. It encodes CASSQDRGQVTIYF. The rearrangement joins TRBV7-2 to TRBJ1-3; 9 nucleotides agree with TRBD1. The V gene end was trimmed by 6 bases and the J gene end by 9 bases; junction bases not matched to a gene: 9. The CDR3 extends over 14 amino acids. Looked up from germline, CDR1 is SGHTA and CDR2 is FQGNSA.

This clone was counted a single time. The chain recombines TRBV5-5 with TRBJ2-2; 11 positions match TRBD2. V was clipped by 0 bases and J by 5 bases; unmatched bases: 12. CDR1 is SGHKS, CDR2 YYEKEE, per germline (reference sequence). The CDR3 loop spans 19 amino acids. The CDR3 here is CASSLAPLLAGVGTGELFF. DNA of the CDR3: TGTGCCAGCAGCTTGGCACCCCTACTAGCGGGAGTGGGAACCGGGGAGCTGTTTTTT. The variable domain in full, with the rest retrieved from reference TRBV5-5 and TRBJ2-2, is DAGVTQSPTHLIKTRGQQVTLRCSPISGHKSVSWYQQVLGQGPQFIFQYYEKEERGRGNFPDRFSARQFPNYSSELNVNALLLGDSALYLCASSLAPLLAGVGTGELFFGEGSRLTVL.

This CDR3 reads CASSFLVVRVTDTQYF. CDR3 nucleotides: TGTGCCAGCAGTTTCCTAGTCGTACGGGTGACAGATACGCAGTATTTT. This chain joins TRBV28 and TRBJ2-3; D gene ambiguous. CDR3 length: 16 residues. V lost 3 bases and J 3 bases, leaving 16 bases between the germline ends. CDR1 and CDR2 from the germline V gene are MDHEN and SYDVKM.

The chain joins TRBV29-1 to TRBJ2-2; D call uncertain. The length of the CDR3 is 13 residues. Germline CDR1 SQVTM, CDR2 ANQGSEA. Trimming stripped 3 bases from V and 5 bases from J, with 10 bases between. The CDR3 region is CSVEKGYTGELFF. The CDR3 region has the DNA TGCAGCGTTGAGAAAGGGTATACCGGGGAGCTGTTTTTT.

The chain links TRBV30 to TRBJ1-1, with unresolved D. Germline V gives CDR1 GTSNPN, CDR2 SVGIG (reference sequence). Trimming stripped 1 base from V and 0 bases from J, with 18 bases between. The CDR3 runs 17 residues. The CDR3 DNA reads TGTGCCTGGAGTGGTTCTGGCGGGAGCCTTATGAACACTGAAGCTTTCTTT. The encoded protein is CAWSGSGGSLMNTEAFF.

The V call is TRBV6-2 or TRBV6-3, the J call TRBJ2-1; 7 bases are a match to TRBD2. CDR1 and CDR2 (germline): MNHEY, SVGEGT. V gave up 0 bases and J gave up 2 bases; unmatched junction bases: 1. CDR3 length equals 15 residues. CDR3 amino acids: CASSYSGGTYNEQFF. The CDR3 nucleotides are TGTGCCAGCAGTTACTCGGGGGGGACCTACAATGAGCAGTTCTTC.

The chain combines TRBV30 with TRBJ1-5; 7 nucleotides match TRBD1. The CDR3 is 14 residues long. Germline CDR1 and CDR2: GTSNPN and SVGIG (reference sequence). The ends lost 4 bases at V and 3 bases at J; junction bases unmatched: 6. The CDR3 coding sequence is TGTGCCTGGAACCCGGGACAGATCAATCAGCCCCAGCATTTT. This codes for CAWNPGQINQPQHF.

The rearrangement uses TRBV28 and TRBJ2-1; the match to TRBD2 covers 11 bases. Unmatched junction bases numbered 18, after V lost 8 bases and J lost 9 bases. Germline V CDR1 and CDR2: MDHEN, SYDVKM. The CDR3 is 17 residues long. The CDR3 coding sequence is TGTGCCAGCGGCCCTTTAGCGGGAGGGCCGAGTGGTAGTGAGCAGTTCTTC. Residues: CASGPLAGGPSGSEQFF.